A single sample gave rise to the 16 T cell receptor beta chains below, sequenced in a study of cytomegalovirus exposure and HLA in healthy donors. Vbeta (60) and Jbeta (13) primers were used in the PCR. Clones were sequenced by immunoSEQ multiplex PCR, and TCRdb holds only the in-frame ones, with some missing. The repertoire has 150,000 to 200,000 clones, over 70% of them found once; the top ten carry over 3%. Sequencing input: PBMCs. These receptor sequences come from a male donor in good health and CMV-seronegative.

The chain is built from TRBV6-6 and TRBJ2-7; TRBD2 matches at 10 bases. J was trimmed by 4 bases and V by 6 bases; bases with no gene match: 6. This CDR3 contains 14 residues. In germline, CDR1 is MNHNY, CDR2 SVGAGI (reference sequence). CDR3 sequence (DNA): TGTGCCAGCAGCCGAGAGCGGGAGGGGTACGAGCAGTACTTC. Its protein is CASSREREGYEQYF.

CDR3 nucleotides: TGTGCCAGCTCACCCGGGACAGGGATCGAAGAGACCCAGTACTTC. It specifies CASSPGTGIEETQYF. The chain recombines TRBV18 with TRBJ2-5; 9 nucleotides agree with TRBD1. The CDR3 contains 15 residues. Germline V CDR1 and CDR2: KGHSH, LQKENI. V shed 3 bases, J shed 3 bases, and the junction held 5 bases outside the gene matches.

This clone occurred a few times. The chain joins TRBV21-1 to TRBJ2-5; the table assigns TRBD2, which was not confirmed against the DNA. The end of the DNA fits TRBJ2-7 better, so the J call may be wrong. TRBV21-1 is classified as a pseudogene. The CDR3 covers 16 residues. Here the CDR3 reads CASSTKENVFRYEQYF. In DNA, the CDR3 is TGTGCCAGCAGCACGAAGGAGAATGTCTTTCGCTACGAGCAGTACTTC.

V usage is TRBV5-1 and J usage is TRBJ2-1; weak D call: TRBD1 (5 bases). V was trimmed by 7 bases and J by 3 bases, leaving 14 bases between them. Germline assignment: CDR1 SGHRS and CDR2 YFSETQ. The CDR3 spans 14 residues. In DNA form, the CDR3 reads TGCGCCAGCCAGGTCCAGGGCCTCTACAATGAGCAGTTCTTC. It specifies CASQVQGLYNEQFF. Variable domain in full (rest from reference TRBV5-1 and TRBJ2-1): KAGVTQTPRYLIKTRGQQVTLSCSPISGHRSVSWYQQTPGQGLQFLFEYFSETQRNKGNFPGRFSGRQFSNSRSEMNVSTLELGDSALYLCASQVQGLYNEQFFGPGTRLTVL.

The chain employs TRBV6-6 and TRBJ1-6, with D possibly being TRBD1 (6 bases). Trimming left V 6 bases short and J 10 bases short, with 16 bases between. The CDR3 runs to 14 residues. Germline V lookup: CDR1 MNHNY, CDR2 SVGAGI (reference sequence). The CDR3 protein is CASSPFTGRSPLHF. Written as DNA, the CDR3 is TGTGCCAGCAGCCCATTCACAGGGCGATCACCCCTCCACTTT.

The V call is TRBV7-2, the J call TRBJ1-1; TRBD1 agrees at 7 bases. Germline V lookup: CDR1 SGHTA, CDR2 FQGNSA. V was pared by 1 base and J by 6 bases, with 5 bases of the junction left unmatched. The CDR3 is 14 amino acids. For the CDR3, the DNA is TGTGCCAGCAGCTTAGATCCGACAGGGCCTGAAGCTTTCTTT. It is translated as CASSLDPTGPEAFF. Combining the CDR3 with reference TRBV7-2 and TRBJ1-1 gives the whole variable domain GAGVSQSPSNKVTEKGKDVELRCDPISGHTALYWYRQSLGQGLEFLIYFQGNSAPDKSGLPSDRFSAERTGGSVSTLTIQRTQQEDSAVYLCASSLDPTGPEAFFGQGTRLTVV.

This rearrangement joins TRBV30 to TRBJ2-7, with 8 bases matching TRBD2. Looked up from germline, CDR1 is GTSNPN and CDR2 is SVGIG (reference sequence). V dropped 2 bases and J dropped 4; count of bases not matched to a gene: 10. The CDR3 extends over 15 amino acids. DNA for the CDR3: TGTGCCTGGAGTATCTTCTCCGGGGGGGGGTACGAGCAGTACTTC. Translation: CAWSIFSGGGYEQYF.

This clone was observed a few times. V and J are TRBV18 and TRBJ1-3; D remains ambiguous. CDR3 length: 14 amino acids. The germline V and J ends were trimmed by 3 bases and 4 bases, with 10 bases remaining between them. Germline CDR1 KGHSH, CDR2 LQKENI. CDR3 protein: CASSPPARGNTIYF. The CDR3 nucleotides read TGTGCCAGCTCACCGCCCGCCAGGGGAAACACCATATATTTT.

The chain couples TRBV19 to TRBJ2-7; D perhaps matches TRBD2 (6 bases). This CDR3 is 14 amino acids long. The V end lost 8 bases, the J end lost 0 bases, and 14 bases lay between the germline ends. Per germline, CDR1 LNHDA and CDR2 SQIVND (reference sequence). DNA of the CDR3: TGTGCCAGTGCCATATGGGGGGACTCCTACGAGCAGTACTTC. Its protein is CASAIWGDSYEQYF. The whole variable domain, filled in from reference TRBV19 and TRBJ2-7, reads DGGITQSPKYLFRKEGQNVTLSCEQNLNHDAMYWYRQDPGQGLRLIYYSQIVNDFQKGDIAEGYSVSREKKESFPLTVTSAQKNPTAFYLCASAIWGDSYEQYFGPGTRLTVT.

The genes are TRBV10-1 and TRBJ2-1, with a tentative D call TRBD2 (5 bases). Germline values: CDR1 WNHNN, CDR2 SYGVQD (reference sequence). This CDR3 is 16 amino acids long. Trimming took off 5 bases at V and 6 bases at J, with 20 bases between the two ends. For the CDR3, the DNA is TGCGCCAGCAGTTACGACTTAGGACTTTGGGGCAATGAGCAGTTCTTC. Its protein product is CASSYDLGLWGNEQFF.

The chain links TRBV2 to TRBJ1-6; 7 positions match TRBD1. The V gene's germline CDR1 is SNHLY and CDR2 FYNNEI. This CDR3 region has 13 residues. The trim removed 8 bases at V and 10 bases at J, leaving 8 bases unmatched. CDR3 coding DNA: TGTGCCAGCCTCTCTTGGGACAGATCACCCCTCCACTTT. Amino acids: CASLSWDRSPLHF.

Regarding this clone: Different DNA sequences within this sample yield the same CDR3. The chain recombines TRBV6-5 with TRBJ1-2; a weak D match, TRBD1 (6 bases). Germline V gene lookup returns CDR1 MNHEY and CDR2 SVGAGI. This CDR3 comprises 13 residues. Trimming shortened V by 5 bases and J by 8 bases, and 15 bases separated the two germline ends. The DNA of the CDR3 is TGTGCCAGCAGTCCGGGACATTGGCAAGGCTACACCTTC. Translated: CASSPGHWQGYTF.

The rearrangement uses TRBV5-1 and TRBJ1-4; TRBD1 matches at 11 bases. V shed 5 bases, J shed 5 bases, and the junction held 2 bases outside the gene matches. CDR3 size: 14 residues. The V gene's germline CDR1 is SGHRS and CDR2 YFSETQ. The CDR3 region has the DNA TGCGCCAGCAGGCGGGACAGGGGGAATGAAAAACTGTTTTTT. It encodes CASRRDRGNEKLFF.

This clone turned up a few times. The chain uses TRBV18 and TRBJ2-1; D is possibly TRBD1 (6 bases). CDR3 length: 16 residues. V was pared by 1 base and J by 2 bases, with 12 bases between. CDR1 is KGHSH, CDR2 LQKENI, per germline. CDR3 amino acids: CASSPRQGSPYNEQFF. Written as DNA, the CDR3 is TGTGCCAGCTCACCACGGCAGGGGAGTCCCTACAATGAGCAGTTCTTC. Filled out from reference TRBV18 and TRBJ2-1, the complete variable domain reads NAGVMQNPRHLVRRRGQEARLRCSPMKGHSHVYWYRQLPEEGLKFMVYLQKENIIDESGMPKERFSAEFPKEGPSILRIQQVVRGDSAAYFCASSPRQGSPYNEQFFGPGTRLTVL.

This chain links TRBV28 with TRBJ1-5; the D is unclear. The CDR3 consists of 18 residues. The germline CDR1 and CDR2 sequences are MDHEN and SYDVKM. V was trimmed by 3 bases and J by 1 base, leaving 19 bases between them. The DNA of the CDR3 is TGTGCCAGCAGTTTCCTGACACTTATCGGGAAGAGCAATCAGCCCCAGCATTTT. Its protein product is CASSFLTLIGKSNQPQHF. Combining the CDR3 with reference TRBV28 and TRBJ1-5 gives the whole variable domain DVKVTQSSRYLVKRTGEKVFLECVQDMDHENMFWYRQDPGLGLRLIYFSYDVKMKEKGDIPEGYSVSREKKERFSLILESASTNQTSMYLCASSFLTLIGKSNQPQHFGDGTRLSIL.

J is TRBJ2-2 and V is TRBV5-1, with D perhaps matching TRBD1 (6 bases). The CDR3 has 17 amino acids. Germline CDR1 is SGHRS and CDR2 is YFSETQ. V was cut by 0 bases and J by 0 bases, with 12 bases left in between. The CDR3 sequence: CASSLEPGAANTGELFF. DNA for the CDR3: TGCGCCAGCAGCTTGGAGCCAGGGGCCGCGAACACCGGGGAGCTGTTTTTT.